The rows below give T cell receptor beta chains drawn from one sample of a study of human T cells and chemical hapten exposure. In TCRdb, the RACE reads were re-called with MiXCR into one record per CDR3 protein. The repertoire holds 300,000 to 450,000 distinct CDR3 sequences, with roughly 5.3% as singletons. The material sequenced was whole blood, taken in connection with sensitization to the hapten diphenylcyclopropenone (DPC). These receptors were taken from a woman aged 50 to 65 with alopecia areata. Some clones in this sample may be carry-over from other donors' samples. CDR3s include the opening cysteine and the closing phenylalanine or tryptophan. A D gene is named only where the DNA matches it firmly. Some rows mark clone size as missing; the rest say once, few, many or name a class of expanded clone.

cdr3_aa | cdr3_nt | j_call | cdr3_length | d_call | clone_size | v_call
CASSARLRETQYF | TGTGCCAGCAGCGCTCGTTTGCGAGAGACCCAGTACTTC | TRBJ2-5 | 13 | . | . | TRBV14
CASSLIKYRGYTF | TGTGCCAGCAGCTTAATCAAATACCGGGGCTACACCTTC | TRBJ1-2 | 13 | . | few | TRBV11-2
CASSLYASGYNEQFF | TGCGCCAGCAGCTTGTACGCTAGCGGGTACAATGAGCAGTTCTTC | TRBJ2-1 | 15 | TRBD2 | few | TRBV5-1
CASSEELAYEQYF | TGTGCCAGCAGTGAAGAACTAGCCTACGAGCAGTACTTC | TRBJ2-7 | 13 | . | . | TRBV2
CASSVGQSSGANVLTF | TGTGCCAGCAGTGTGGGACAGTCGTCTGGGGCCAACGTCCTGACTTTC | TRBJ2-6 | 16 | TRBD1 | many | TRBV6-5
CSARDKGQGANQPQHF | TGCAGTGCTAGAGATAAGGGACAGGGGGCCAATCAGCCCCAGCATTTT | TRBJ1-5 | 16 | TRBD1 | . | TRBV20-1
CASSQDPDGRADTQYF | TGCGCCAGCAGCCAAGATCCAGACGGGAGGGCCGATACGCAGTATTTT | TRBJ2-3 | 16 | TRBD2 | few | TRBV4-3
CASSSIGQLLQETQYF | TGTGCCAGCAGTTCCATCGGACAGCTGCTACAAGAGACCCAGTACTTC | TRBJ2-5 | 16 | . | many | TRBV6-6
CASSVTANYGYTF | TGCGCCAGCAGCGTGACAGCTAACTATGGCTACACCTTC | TRBJ1-2 | 13 | . | many | TRBV5-1
CASSQDSFHTEAFF | TGTGCCAGCAGTCAAGACAGCTTTCACACTGAAGCTTTCTTT | TRBJ1-1 | 14 | . | many | TRBV12-3/TRBV12-4
CASSQAREAFF | TGTGCCAGCAGTCAAGCCCGTGAAGCTTTCTTT | TRBJ1-1 | 11 | . | few | TRBV6-4
CSLPTGHSNTGELFF | TGCAGCCTCCCGACGGGACATTCGAACACCGGGGAGCTGTTTTTT | TRBJ2-2 | 15 | . | . | TRBV29-1
CASSNGRTPHF | TGTGCCAGCAGTAATGGACGTACCCCCCACTTT | TRBJ1-1 | 11 | . | few | TRBV12-3/TRBV12-4
CATSREDDNQPQHF | TGTGCCACCAGCAGAGAGGATGACAATCAGCCCCAGCATTTT | TRBJ1-5 | 14 | . | . | TRBV15
CASSEDPRGAYHF | TGTGCCAGCAGTGAAGACCCTCGCGGAGCCTACCACTTT | TRBJ1-6 | 13 | . | . | TRBV6-1
CASSQEGPGTREAFF | TGTGCCAGCAGCCAAGAAGGACCGGGAACACGAGAAGCTTTCTTT | TRBJ1-1 | 15 | . | . | TRBV7-3
CASSLRRGLQGGEKLFF | TGTGCCAGCAGTTTGCGCAGGGGGCTCCAAGGGGGTGAAAAACTGTTTTTT | TRBJ1-4 | 17 | TRBD1 | many | TRBV12-3/TRBV12-4
CASSQPVRQGERSPLHF | TGCGCCAGCAGCCAGCCCGTACGACAGGGGGAAAGGTCACCCCTCCACTTT | TRBJ1-6 | 17 | TRBD1 | few | TRBV4-1
CASSSPSVRFYNEQFF | TGTGCCAGCAGTTCCCCCAGCGTTCGCTTCTACAATGAGCAGTTCTTC | TRBJ2-1 | 16 | . | many | TRBV12-3/TRBV12-4
CASSLSATPAPYEQYF | TGTGCCAGCAGTTTATCGGCGACGCCCGCCCCCTACGAGCAGTACTTC | TRBJ2-7 | 16 | . | . | TRBV27
CASRLSGTPPYNEQFF | TGTGCCAGCAGGCTCTCCGGGACGCCTCCCTACAATGAGCAGTTCTTC | TRBJ2-1 | 16 | . | many | TRBV12-3/TRBV12-4
CASSIGGSNYGYTF | TGTGCCAGCTCCATAGGGGGATCAAACTATGGCTACACCTTC | TRBJ1-2 | 14 | . | few | TRBV7-2
CASSYGPNQPQHF | TGTGCCAGCAGTTACGGGCCCAATCAGCCCCAGCATTTT | TRBJ1-5 | 13 | . | few | TRBV6-2/TRBV6-3
CASSSRTPLRANYGYTF | TGTGCCAGCAGCTCCCGGACCCCACTTCGAGCTAACTATGGCTACACCTTC | TRBJ1-2 | 17 | . | . | TRBV5-4
CASSPGTTNTEAFF | TGTGCCAGCAGCCCCGGTACAACGAACACTGAAGCTTTCTTT | TRBJ1-1 | 14 | . | many | TRBV7-6
CASSQDLAAGNTIYF | TGCGCCAGCAGCCAAGATTTAGCGGCTGGAAACACCATATATTTT | TRBJ1-3 | 15 | . | few | TRBV4-1
CASSQNLQVNTEAFF | TGTGCCAGCAGCCAAAATTTACAGGTAAACACTGAAGCTTTCTTT | TRBJ1-1 | 15 | . | . | TRBV3-1
CSVRRTDYGYTF | TGCAGCGTACGTAGGACGGACTATGGCTACACCTTC | TRBJ1-2 | 12 | . | many | TRBV29-1
CASRSTGSTEAFF | TGTGCCAGCAGATCGACAGGGAGCACTGAAGCTTTCTTT | TRBJ1-1 | 13 | TRBD1 | . | TRBV5-6
CASRRGTDTQYF | TGTGCCAGCAGGCGGGGCACAGATACGCAGTATTTT | TRBJ2-3 | 12 | . | many | TRBV7-9
CASSVATGTQYF | TGTGCCAGCAGCGTAGCTACTGGTACCCAGTACTTC | TRBJ2-5 | 12 | . | . | TRBV9
CATSRDASRDDRGSDTQYF | TGTGCCACCAGCAGAGACGCCAGCAGAGACGACAGAGGTTCAGATACGCAGTATTTT | TRBJ2-3 | 19 | . | many | TRBV15
CASSPNPGDSGGPSTDTQYF | TGTGCCAGCAGCCCCAACCCCGGGGATAGCGGGGGCCCTAGCACAGATACGCAGTATTTT | TRBJ2-3 | 20 | TRBD2 | . | TRBV13
CASSVAGSRADTQYF | TGTGCCAGCAGCGTAGCCGGTAGTCGGGCAGATACGCAGTATTTT | TRBJ2-3 | 15 | . | many | TRBV9
CASTGLAGSYEQYF | TGTGCCAGCACCGGACTAGCGGGATCCTACGAGCAGTACTTC | TRBJ2-7 | 14 | TRBD2 | . | TRBV6-1
CASTKTAGDYEQYF | TGCGCCAGCACCAAGACCGCGGGAGATTACGAGCAGTACTTC | TRBJ2-7 | 14 | TRBD2 | few | TRBV4-1
CSARDITNYGYTF | TGCAGTGCAAGGGACATAACTAACTATGGCTACACCTTC | TRBJ1-2 | 13 | . | . | TRBV20-1
CASSQDRGTANYGYTF | TGTGCCAGCAGCCAAGATCGGGGGACAGCTAACTATGGCTACACCTTC | TRBJ1-2 | 16 | TRBD1 | few | TRBV4-2
CASSLTGALRGTEAFF | TGTGCCAGCAGCCTTACCGGGGCCTTGAGGGGCACTGAAGCTTTCTTT | TRBJ1-1 | 16 | . | . | TRBV7-8
CASSTPAGTPVEQYF | TGTGCCAGCAGTACCCCGGCGGGGACGCCTGTCGAGCAGTACTTC | TRBJ2-7 | 15 | . | many | TRBV6-2/TRBV6-3
CASNSPSLQETQYF | TGTGCCAGCAACTCCCCGAGCCTCCAAGAGACCCAGTACTTC | TRBJ2-5 | 14 | . | many | TRBV7-9
CASSSRQQSSYNSPLHF | TGTGCCAGCAGTTCTAGACAGCAAAGCTCCTATAATTCACCCCTCCACTTT | TRBJ1-6 | 17 | . | few | TRBV6-5
CASSQLWASADTQYF | TGTGCCAGCAGCCAATTATGGGCTTCCGCCGATACGCAGTATTTT | TRBJ2-3 | 15 | . | few | TRBV16
CASSYQRGGTEQFF | TGTGCCAGCAGTTACCAGCGGGGGGGTACTGAGCAGTTCTTC | TRBJ2-1 | 14 | TRBD2 | . | TRBV12-3/TRBV12-4
CASSLYPLRGLNEKLFF | TGTGCCAGCAGCTTATACCCACTTAGGGGGCTAAATGAAAAACTGTTTTTT | TRBJ1-4 | 17 | TRBD1 | many | TRBV11-2
CASGIIVAEAFF | TGTGCCAGCGGTATAATAGTAGCTGAAGCTTTCTTT | TRBJ1-1 | 12 | . | few | TRBV28
CASSSLLAGRREQYF | TGTGCCAGCAGTTCTTTGCTAGCGGGGCGCCGGGAGCAGTACTTC | TRBJ2-7 | 15 | TRBD2 | . | TRBV27
CASSQVPGVGNEQYF | TGCGCCAGCAGCCAAGTACCCGGGGTCGGCAACGAGCAGTACTTC | TRBJ2-7 | 15 | . | many | TRBV4-3
CSVGGGANVLTF | TGCAGTGTAGGGGGTGGGGCCAACGTCCTGACTTTC | TRBJ2-6 | 12 | . | many | TRBV20-1